This TCR beta chain was sequenced during a study of lymphopenia after photon versus proton radiotherapy. The study's findings and limits: Oligoclonal CD8+ Temra expansion after nadir drove photon patients' diversity drop. Only patients who died were analyzed for survival; proton advantage is unproven. In patients who died, overall survival fell as post-nadir TCR diversity dropped more.

About this clone: Its antigen is undetermined.

Clones were read by immunoSEQ multiplex PCR, and TCRdb kept only the in-frame ones, dropping some. This repertoire shows tens of thousands of clones, approximately 87% found once; its top ten account for roughly 50%. The CDR3 runs 15 residues. Germline-derived CDR1 and CDR2 are MNHEY and SVGAGI. Unmatched junction bases numbered 6, after V lost 6 bases and J lost 1 base. The chain is built from TRBV6-5 and TRBJ2-1, with 7 nucleotides matching TRBD1. The clonotype comes from an older woman with cholangiocarcinoma. Some clones in this sample may be carry-over from other donors' samples. Sequencing was performed on peripheral blood, taken from a patient treated with proton-based radiotherapy. CDR3 nucleotides: TGTGCCAGCAGGTTAGAACAGGGGTCCTACAATGAGCAGTTCTTC. Amino acids: CASRLEQGSYNEQFF.